Many counts were recorded for the clone carrying this TCR beta chain. Its target is not known. The sample is drawn from a study of metastatic and nonmetastatic thyroid tumors. Across the study: Repertoire comparison spanned blood and tumor or nodule tissue of malignant and benign thyroid patients.

Study conclusions and caveats: Significantly higher TCR beta diversity was reportedly seen in malignant thyroid tumors than benign nodules, in blood and tumor.

With V trimmed by 3 bases and J by 12 bases, 15 bases remained unmatched. Germline V gene lookup returns CDR1 SQVTM and CDR2 ANQGSEA. The CDR3 is 14 amino acids. No treatment had been given to any patient before thyroid surgery. In the study's own analysis: Construction of a distant-metastasis classifier for papillary thyroid cancer relied on CDR3 differences across clinicopathological groups. With MiXCR, TCRdb called clones anew from the PCR reads. The authors' filters were not applied to this entry. The sample contains more than 20,000 clones, around 9.9% of which appear only once. The J gene is TRBJ2-7, the V gene TRBV29-1; 9 bases match TRBD2. Sequenced input: blood. The TCR was taken from a female donor with papillary thyroid cancer or a benign thyroid nodule (not recorded which). Some clones in this sample may be carry-over from other donors' samples. This CDR3 reads CSVEQGTSLPRRYF. DNA of the CDR3: TGCAGCGTTGAGCAGGGGACTAGCCTTCCTAGAAGGTACTTC.